One and the same sample provided the 11 T cell receptor beta chains below, sequenced in a study of blood T cell repertoires in COVID-19. TCRdb keeps only in-frame clones here, not all; method: immunoSEQ multiplex PCR. The sample comprises about 440,000 clones, 70% to 90% of which are singletons, and around an eighth rests with the top ten. The sequencing sample was made of peripheral blood. The receptors were gathered from a woman aged 50 to 60 with COVID-19, enrolled during active disease.

The rearrangement joins TRBV9 to TRBJ2-1; D ambiguous. The germline V gene has CDR1 SGDLS and CDR2 YYNGEE. The CDR3 has 15 amino acids. Between the trimmed V and J ends, which lost 0 bases and 0 bases, there was a span of 7 bases. CDR3 in amino acids: CASSVGFSSYNEQFF. CDR3 coding DNA: TGTGCCAGCAGCGTAGGGTTCAGCTCCTACAATGAGCAGTTCTTC. The whole variable domain, filled in from reference TRBV9 and TRBJ2-1, reads DSGVTQTPKHLITATGQRVTLRCSPRSGDLSVYWYQQSLDQGLQFLIQYYNGEERAKGNILERFSAQQFPDLHSELNLSSLELGDSALYFCASSVGFSSYNEQFFGPGTRLTVL.

The gene calls are TRBV2 and TRBJ2-6, with D possibly being TRBD1 (6 bases). CDR1 and CDR2 (germline): SNHLY, FYNNEI. This CDR3 is 14 amino acids long. With 7 bases removed from V and 2 bases from J, the gap between germline ends came to 9 bases. The CDR3 bases are TGTGCCAGCAAACAGGGCACTGGGGCCAACGTCCTGACTTTC. It specifies CASKQGTGANVLTF.

The gene calls are TRBV19 and TRBJ2-5; D perhaps matches TRBD1 (5 bases). Trimming cost V 3 bases and J 0 bases, with 11 bases left between them. The CDR3 length is 15 residues. The V gene's germline CDR1 is LNHDA and CDR2 SQIVND (reference sequence). CDR3 loop: CASSIQGLYQETQYF. The CDR3 DNA reads TGTGCCAGTAGTATCCAGGGCTTATACCAAGAGACCCAGTACTTC.

V is TRBV19 and J is TRBJ2-3, with a tentative D call TRBD2 (5 bases). V was pared by 7 bases and J by 6 bases, with 20 bases between. The V gene's germline CDR1 is LNHDA and CDR2 SQIVND (reference sequence). This CDR3 contains 15 residues. Here the CDR3 DNA reads TGTGCCAGTACCACCACCCGAGGGCGAGGCGATACGCAGTATTTT. This translates into CASTTTRGRGDTQYF.

The rearrangement links TRBV5-8 to TRBJ2-1; TRBD1 matches 8 bases. Germline CDR1 and CDR2: SGHTS and YDEGEE. V was pared by 5 bases and J by 7 bases, with 11 bases of the junction left unmatched. CDR3 length: 15 residues. Here the CDR3 reads CASSRGPGGVNEQFF. The CDR3 nucleotides are TGTGCCAGCAGTCGCGGGCCAGGGGGCGTGAATGAGCAGTTCTTC.

The V gene is TRBV5-1, the J gene TRBJ2-7, with TRBD1 matching over 7 bases. The junction had 2 bases not matched to a gene; V was cut back by 3 bases and J by 2 bases. CDR3 length equals 13 residues. In germline, CDR1 is SGHRS, CDR2 YFSETQ. The CDR3 here is CASSSGTAYEQYF. In DNA, the CDR3 is TGCGCCAGCAGCTCCGGGACAGCCTACGAGCAGTACTTC.

The chain couples TRBV6-5 to TRBJ1-2, with TRBD1 matching over 7 bases. The CDR3 extends over 16 amino acids. Germline V gene data show CDR1 as MNHEY and CDR2 as SVGAGI. Germline trimming cut 4 bases from V and 6 bases from J; bases unmatched to any gene: 14. The CDR3, as DNA: TGTGCCAGCAGTTGGGACCGACAGGGAAGGGTAGATGGCTACACCTTC. This translates into CASSWDRQGRVDGYTF.

This chain links TRBV5-1 with TRBJ1-4; maybe TRBD1 (6 bases). The CDR3 length is 16 residues. Germline lookup yields CDR1 SGHRS and CDR2 YFSETQ. Trimming took off 0 bases at V and 0 bases at J, with 9 bases between the two ends. The CDR3 loop reads CASSLGQAPTNEKLFF. In DNA form, the CDR3 reads TGCGCCAGCAGCTTGGGACAGGCCCCAACTAATGAAAAACTGTTTTTT.

The rearrangement joins TRBV28 to TRBJ1-4, with 7 bases lining up with TRBD1. The CDR3 spans 13 residues. From germline, CDR1 is MDHEN and CDR2 SYDVKM. V shed 3 bases and J 10 bases; nucleotides not matched to a gene: 5. CDR3 amino acids: CASSLGDRGKLFF. For the CDR3, the DNA is TGTGCCAGCAGTTTGGGGGACAGAGGAAAACTGTTTTTT.

This chain uses TRBV5-1 with TRBJ2-2; 8 positions agree with TRBD2. Germline assignment: CDR1 SGHRS and CDR2 YFSETQ. The CDR3 runs 15 residues. With 4 bases clipped from V and 6 bases from J, the junction kept 8 bases outside the gene matches. The CDR3 DNA reads TGCGCCAGCAGCGTAGGACTAGCAAGGGCCGGGGAGCTGTTTTTT. Encoded protein: CASSVGLARAGELFF.

This clone was seen only once. This chain joins TRBV5-6 and TRBJ1-1, with TRBD1 matching over 7 bases. This CDR3 region has 14 residues. From germline, CDR1 is SGHDT and CDR2 YYEEEE. The V segment lost 2 bases and the J segment 6 bases; nucleotides outside the gene matches: 7. CDR3 coding DNA: TGTGCCAGCAGCTTCCAGGGGGTAGGGGCTGAAGCTTTCTTT. Translation: CASSFQGVGAEAFF.